The clone carrying this T cell receptor (beta chain) occurred once. The antigen is not known. The data were produced by immunoSEQ multiplex PCR, yet TCRdb's version contains in-frame clones alone and is incomplete. In the table there are roughly 120,000 clones, over 75% of which are singletons. The data were obtained in a study of T cell responses to AZD1222 COVID-19 vaccine. Study results and caveats: Clonal diversity was possibly underestimated, and the donors were mostly white British, with more females. Dominant at 160-218 and 743-854, vaccine-associated CD4 TCRs also spanned spike. Baseline seropositivity characterized only six AZD1222 recipients.

Trimming left V 0 bases short and J 7 bases short, with 14 bases between. This CDR3 spans 15 amino acids. CDR1 is SGDLS and CDR2 is YYNGEE in the germline V gene. The chain combines TRBV9 with TRBJ2-1, with D maybe TRBD2 (5 bases). This specimen consisted of peripheral blood, obtained 28 days after the second AZD1222 dose. This TCR was sampled from an adult who received the AZD1222 COVID-19 vaccine. Written as DNA, the CDR3 is TGTGCCAGCAGCGTAGGACTAAACTCGGGTAATGAGCAGTTCTTC. Translation: CASSVGLNSGNEQFF.